These T cell receptor beta chains were read from a single sample in a study of blood T cells in healthy people across ages. Using its own MiXCR run on the 5' RACE reads, TCRdb lists one record per CDR3 protein. Altogether 1.5 million to 2 million distinct CDR3 sequences are present, approximately 50% being singletons, with the ten largest covering around 2.1%. Specimen: blood. Every receptor here comes from a woman between 40 and 50 years old in good health. CDR3s include the opening cysteine and the closing phenylalanine or tryptophan. The D gene is left open where the match is weak. A row's size may be missing; if present it is once, few, many or a size class.

>TRBD2|TRBJ2-7|few|TRBV6-5
CASSYSGLASYEQYF
TGTGCCAGCAGTTACTCTGGACTAGCCTCCTACGAGCAGTACTTC
>NA|TRBJ2-3|few|TRBV20-1
CSARDGRLLGTKADTQYF
TGCAGTGCTAGAGATGGCCGGCTCCTCGGAACGAAGGCAGATACGCAGTATTTT
>TRBD1|TRBJ1-5|NA|TRBV7-8
CASSPRDRFNQLQHF
TGTGCCAGCAGCCCAAGGGACAGGTTCAATCAGCTCCAGCATTTT
>NA|TRBJ2-5|NA|TRBV4-3
CASSQDLGEGETQYF
TGCGCCAGCAGCCAAGATTTGGGGGAAGGAGAGACCCAGTACTTC
>NA|TRBJ2-4|few|TRBV5-1
CASSLPTGEKNIQYF
TGCGCCAGCAGCTTGCCGACAGGAGAAAAAAACATTCAGTACTTC
>NA|TRBJ2-5|few|TRBV6-1
CASRTEAVRTQYF
TGTGCCAGCAGAACAGAGGCAGTCCGGACCCAGTACTTC
>NA|TRBJ1-6|NA|TRBV4-3
CASSQDPADRSPLHF
TGCGCCAGCAGCCAAGATCCCGCCGACCGATCTCCCCTCCACTTT
>NA|TRBJ1-2|NA|TRBV9
CASSVGTGTDGYTF
TGTGCCAGCAGCGTGGGAACAGGGACTGATGGCTACACCTTC
>NA|TRBJ1-2|NA|TRBV20-1
CSARDLSEHLTNYGYTF
TGCAGTGCTAGAGATCTATCAGAGCACTTAACTAACTATGGCTACACCTTC
>NA|TRBJ2-7|NA|TRBV5-1
CASSVDGAGEQYF
TGCGCCAGCAGCGTGGATGGGGCGGGTGAGCAGTACTTC
>NA|TRBJ2-5|NA|TRBV7-2
CASSLEFAGTQYF
TGTGCCAGCAGCTTAGAATTCGCCGGGACCCAGTACTTC
>NA|TRBJ2-5|NA|TRBV7-9
CASRLGLSAQETQYF
TGTGCCAGCAGACTAGGGCTTAGCGCACAAGAGACCCAGTACTTC
>NA|TRBJ1-5|NA|TRBV18
CASSQDHIRTYSNQPQHF
TGTGCCAGCTCACAAGATCATATCCGGACATATAGCAATCAGCCCCAGCATTTT
>NA|TRBJ1-2|NA|TRBV20-1
CSAQTVSGYGYTF
TGCAGTGCTCAAACGGTCTCGGGCTATGGCTACACCTTC
>NA|TRBJ2-7|NA|TRBV20-1
CSASRVRRAASPYEQYF
TGCAGTGCTTCCCGAGTCAGGCGGGCAGCTTCGCCCTACGAGCAGTACTTC
>TRBD1|TRBJ2-7|NA|TRBV15
CATSSSRGSNEQYF
TGTGCCACCAGCAGTTCCAGGGGGTCCAATGAGCAGTACTTC
>NA|TRBJ1-2|few|TRBV9
CASSVPQSDRGRQGYTF
TGTGCCAGCAGCGTTCCCCAGAGTGACCGGGGTCGTCAAGGCTACACCTTC
>TRBD2|TRBJ2-5|few|TRBV5-1
CASSSGGVYQETQYF
TGCGCCAGCAGTAGCGGGGGAGTGTACCAAGAGACCCAGTACTTC
>TRBD1|TRBJ1-1|NA|TRBV19
CASSRGQSHTEAFF
TGTGCCAGTAGTAGGGGACAGTCTCACACTGAAGCTTTCTTT
>TRBD1|TRBJ2-3|NA|TRBV5-1
CASRGPQGANTDTQYF
TGCGCCAGCAGGGGACCACAGGGGGCAAACACAGATACGCAGTATTTT
>NA|TRBJ2-7|few|TRBV7-2
CASSPAWDGLYEQYF
TGTGCCAGCAGTCCAGCCTGGGACGGGCTTTACGAGCAGTACTTC
>TRBD1|TRBJ2-7|NA|TRBV28
CAGRGDRGYTYEQYF
TGTGCCGGCAGGGGGGACAGGGGATATACCTACGAGCAGTACTTC
>NA|TRBJ2-1|NA|TRBV20-1
CSATGPEDYNEQFF
TGCAGTGCCACCGGACCCGAGGACTACAATGAGCAGTTCTTC
>TRBD2|TRBJ2-7|NA|TRBV3-1
CASSRTSRGSYEQYF
TGTGCCAGCAGCCGGACTAGCAGGGGCTCCTACGAGCAGTACTTC
>NA|TRBJ2-7|NA|TRBV7-2
CASSSAPGTARCGQYF
TGTGCCAGCAGCTCCGCCCCCGGGACCGCTCGTTGTGGGCAGTACTTC
>NA|TRBJ2-3|few|TRBV20-1
CSASKFTDTQYF
TGCAGTGCTAGTAAATTCACAGATACGCAGTATTTT
>NA|TRBJ2-1|NA|TRBV6-5
CASSPDRGSEQFF
TGTGCCAGCAGCCCCGATAGGGGCAGCGAGCAGTTCTTC
>NA|TRBJ2-3|few|TRBV24-1
CATSDPMNREDTQYF
TGTGCCACCAGTGACCCGATGAACAGGGAAGATACGCAGTATTTT
>NA|TRBJ2-3|NA|TRBV6-1
CASSELFSGSTQYF
TGTGCCAGCAGTGAATTATTTAGTGGTTCAACGCAGTATTTT
>NA|TRBJ1-5|NA|TRBV4-2
CASSQEGWGQPQHF
TGTGCCAGCAGCCAAGAGGGTTGGGGTCAGCCCCAGCATTTT
>TRBD1|TRBJ2-7|few|TRBV7-2
CASSVATRGLEQYF
TGTGCCAGCAGCGTAGCGACCAGGGGGCTCGAGCAGTACTTC
>NA|TRBJ2-1|many|TRBV7-2
CASSLLYEQFF
TGCGCCAGCAGCTTACTCTATGAGCAGTTCTTC
>NA|TRBJ2-1|NA|TRBV20-1
CSANSIRDGGNEQFF
TGCAGTGCCAACAGTATCCGAGACGGAGGAAATGAGCAGTTCTTC
>NA|TRBJ2-1|few|TRBV7-2
CASSLDPAANEQFF
TGTGCCAGCAGCTTAGATCCAGCGGCGAATGAGCAGTTCTTC
>NA|TRBJ1-5|NA|TRBV6-5
CASSPGGRKNQPQHF
TGTGCCAGCAGTCCGGGTGGGAGAAAGAATCAGCCCCAGCATTTT
>NA|TRBJ1-2|few|TRBV29-1
CSVIGLSPGVRSSNYGYTF
TGCAGCGTTATCGGCCTGAGCCCGGGGGTCAGATCCTCTAACTATGGCTACACCTTC
>TRBD1|TRBJ1-1|NA|TRBV20-1
CSASDRGGRMNTEAFF
TGCAGTGCTAGCGATAGAGGGGGCAGGATGAACACTGAAGCTTTCTTT